This entry concerns a single TCR beta chain. This sample stems from a study of blood T cell repertoires in COVID-19. Trimming left V 3 bases short and J 9 bases short, with 18 bases between. CDR1 KGHSH and CDR2 LQKENI come from the germline V gene. The CDR3 length is 16 residues. Seattle patients were enrolled while actively infected and followed longitudinally. Sequencing used immunoSEQ multiplex PCR; TCRdb keeps in-frame clones, though not all of them. The repertoire consists of around 190,000 clones, with approximately 90% occurring once and the leading ten covering over 15%. Sequenced sample: peripheral blood. V gene TRBV18 combines with J gene TRBJ1-6, with a possible D match to TRBD1 (5 bases). The sequence came from a man between 45 and 60 years old with COVID-19, enrolled during active disease. The CDR3 DNA is TGTGCCAGCTCACCCTCGGCTGGGGGGAGTGGTTCACCCCTCCACTTT. This translates into CASSPSAGGSGSPLHF.